This TCR beta chain was sequenced during a study of T cell changes during pregnancy in multiple sclerosis. Assay: immunoSEQ multiplex PCR; the TCRdb copy retains only in-frame clones and omits some. The data contain some 55,000 clones, around 87% of them seen just once; the ten biggest clones take up about 5.7%. The specimen was peripheral blood from another person, used as feeder cells. The TCR comes from a human donor whose cells served as feeder cells for cultures in a pregnancy study.

Written as DNA, the CDR3 is TGTGCCAGCAGCAGGGGGGATCGGACTGAAGCTTTCTTT. Translated: CASSRGDRTEAFF. V gene TRBV7-9 combines with J gene TRBJ1-1; a weak D match, TRBD1 (6 bases). Germline-derived CDR1 and CDR2 are SEHNR and FQNEAQ (reference sequence). The ends were cut back, 5 bases at V and 5 bases at J, with 12 bases in the middle. The CDR3 is 13 amino acids.